This is a list of T cell receptor beta chains from one sample in a study of CXCR3-negative and CXCR3-positive naive CD8 T cells. Reprocessing the 5' RACE reads, TCRdb reports a single entry for every CDR3 protein and omits DNA. In total, the table holds under 85,000 distinct CDR3 sequences. Sequencing was done on a sample of naive CXCR3+ CD8+ T cells from blood. The origin of the receptors is a human donor in good health. Some clones in this sample may be carry-over from other donors' samples. Both conserved end residues are part of each CDR3. The order of the fields is J gene, V gene, CDR3 protein.

J gene: TRBJ2-7
V gene: TRBV21-1
CDR3 protein: CASSKGTGYYEQYF

J gene: TRBJ2-3
V gene: TRBV7-9
CDR3 protein: CASSLAGQGIDTQYF

J gene: TRBJ1-5
V gene: TRBV7-6
CDR3 protein: CASSPGTGLYQPQHF

J gene: TRBJ2-2
V gene: TRBV12-3/TRBV12-4
CDR3 protein: CASPKRVGDGELFF

J gene: TRBJ2-1
V gene: TRBV14
CDR3 protein: CASSQDSLRGDNEQFF

J gene: TRBJ1-1
V gene: TRBV6-5
CDR3 protein: CASSYSRGGDDTEAFF

J gene: TRBJ1-2
V gene: TRBV4-3
CDR3 protein: CASSQDSAGESYGYTF

J gene: TRBJ1-2
V gene: TRBV15
CDR3 protein: CATWGTVQVGYGYTF

J gene: TRBJ2-7
V gene: TRBV7-6
CDR3 protein: CASSHVGTIFYEQYF

J gene: TRBJ2-4
V gene: TRBV4-3
CDR3 protein: CASSQDGVAGGGAKNIQYF

J gene: TRBJ1-1
V gene: TRBV4-1
CDR3 protein: CASSQGSNTEAFF

J gene: TRBJ2-7
V gene: TRBV28
CDR3 protein: CASSLVNTYEQYF

J gene: TRBJ2-5
V gene: TRBV6-2/TRBV6-3
CDR3 protein: CASSYLPSGGQETQYF